This T cell receptor (beta chain) was captured in a study of cytomegalovirus exposure and HLA in healthy donors. Study-wide background: Among the roughly 380 donors who were genotyped, 81% fell in the genetic ancestry cluster that is associated with self-reported Caucasian donors.

Trimming took off 3 bases at V and 0 bases at J, with 4 bases between the two ends. Germline V gene data show CDR1 as SGDLS and CDR2 as YYNGEE. This CDR3 contains 13 residues. This clone was found once. Its antigen is not identified. General study points: An ancestry cluster, one associated with Asian ancestry, reportedly showed fewer N-insertions than the approximately 700-donor mean in a later analysis. A few chains tied to CMV proved CMV antigen-specific in vitro. What TCR beta sequences reportedly achieved was accurate prediction of HLA-A and HLA-B alleles in most subjects.

PCR employed 60 Vbeta and 13 Jbeta primers. Data came from immunoSEQ multiplex PCR; TCRdb stores just in-frame clones and leaves some out. The sample lists nearly 70,000 clones; 74% were seen once. The chain combines TRBV9 with TRBJ2-1; D unclear. This sequence originates from a woman aged 60-75 years in good health and CMV-seropositive. The specimen sequenced was PBMCs. The DNA of the CDR3 is TGTGCCAGCAGCGCCCTCTCCTACAATGAGCAGTTCTTC. This gives the protein CASSALSYNEQFF.